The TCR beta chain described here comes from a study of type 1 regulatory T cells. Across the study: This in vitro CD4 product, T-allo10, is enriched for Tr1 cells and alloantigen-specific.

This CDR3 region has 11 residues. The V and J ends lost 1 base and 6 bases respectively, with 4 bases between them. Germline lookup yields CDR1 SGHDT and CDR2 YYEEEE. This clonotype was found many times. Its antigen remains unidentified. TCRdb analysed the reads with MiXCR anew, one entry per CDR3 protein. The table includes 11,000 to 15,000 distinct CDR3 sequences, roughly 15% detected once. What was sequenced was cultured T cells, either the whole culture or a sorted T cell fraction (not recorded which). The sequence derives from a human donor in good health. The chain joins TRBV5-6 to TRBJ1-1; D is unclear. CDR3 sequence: CASSLLSEAFF. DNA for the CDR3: TGTGCCAGCAGCTTGTTGTCTGAAGCTTTCTTT.